This is a list of T cell receptor beta chains from one sample in a study of glioma-infiltrating T cells after dendritic cell vaccination. TCRdb's table, derived via immunoSEQ multiplex PCR, lists solely in-frame clones and lacks some. The repertoire holds some 73,000 clones, with around 80% as singletons. Sequencing was performed on blood, taken before dendritic cell vaccination. The receptors originated from a human donor with glioblastoma. Each CDR3 is given with its conserved first and last residue. D genes are given only for firm matches. Clone size is given for some rows only: seen once, a few or many times, or a class if the clone is expanded.

D gene: -
J gene: TRBJ2-1
clone size: few
V gene: TRBV19
CDR3 protein: CASSITGISYNEQFF
CDR3 DNA: TGTGCCAGTAGTATCACGGGAATCTCCTACAATGAGCAGTTCTTC

D gene: -
J gene: TRBJ2-4
clone size: -
V gene: TRBV5-1
CDR3 protein: CASSEEVPGVLAKNIQCF
CDR3 DNA: TGCGCCAGCAGCGAGGAGGTGCCCGGGGTTCTAGCCAAAAACATTCAGTGCTTC

D gene: TRBD1
J gene: TRBJ1-3
clone size: -
V gene: TRBV5-4
CDR3 protein: CASSSRDRPGNTIYF
CDR3 DNA: TGTGCCAGCAGCTCCAGGGACAGGCCCGGAAACACCATATATTTT

D gene: -
J gene: TRBJ1-2
clone size: -
V gene: TRBV5-5
CDR3 protein: CASSFGGGYTF
CDR3 DNA: TGTGCCAGCAGCTTTGGCGGCGGCTACACCTTC

D gene: -
J gene: TRBJ1-1
clone size: -
V gene: TRBV6-5
CDR3 protein: CAVQRGGAGNTEAFF
CDR3 DNA: TGTGCCGTTCAACGGGGGGGGGCAGGTAACACTGAAGCTTTCTTT

D gene: -
J gene: TRBJ1-4
clone size: once
V gene: TRBV7-9
CDR3 protein: CASSSPGLANEKLFF
CDR3 DNA: TGTGCCAGCAGCTCCCCGGGGTTAGCAAATGAAAAACTGTTTTTT

D gene: -
J gene: TRBJ2-1
clone size: -
V gene: TRBV2
CDR3 protein: CASNPRRIDEQFF
CDR3 DNA: TGTGCCAGCAACCCCCGGAGGATCGATGAGCAGTTCTTC

D gene: -
J gene: TRBJ1-3
clone size: -
V gene: TRBV11-2
CDR3 protein: CASSLVDSGNTIYF
CDR3 DNA: TGTGCCAGCAGCTTAGTCGACAGCGGAAACACCATATATTTT

D gene: -
J gene: TRBJ2-1
clone size: -
V gene: TRBV6-1
CDR3 protein: CASSEALSPYNEQFF
CDR3 DNA: TGTGCCAGCAGTGAAGCGCTGAGCCCCTACAATGAGCAGTTCTTC

D gene: -
J gene: TRBJ2-5
clone size: -
V gene: TRBV28
CDR3 protein: CASSGGGAETQYF
CDR3 DNA: TGTGCCAGCAGTGGGGGGGGCGCAGAGACCCAGTACTTC

D gene: TRBD2
J gene: TRBJ2-5
clone size: -
V gene: TRBV5-1
CDR3 protein: CASSPGTSGGAWETQYF
CDR3 DNA: TGCGCCAGCAGCCCCGGGACTAGCGGGGGGGCCTGGGAGACCCAGTACTTC

D gene: TRBD1
J gene: TRBJ2-1
clone size: -
V gene: TRBV6-5
CDR3 protein: CASRTWTGPNEQFF
CDR3 DNA: TGTGCCAGCAGGACCTGGACAGGCCCCAATGAGCAGTTCTTC

D gene: TRBD1
J gene: TRBJ1-2
clone size: -
V gene: TRBV6-1
CDR3 protein: CASSTQGGYGYTF
CDR3 DNA: TGTGCCAGCAGTACTCAGGGGGGCTATGGCTACACCTTC

D gene: TRBD1
J gene: TRBJ2-7
clone size: -
V gene: TRBV6-5
CDR3 protein: CASSSSGQAAYEQYF
CDR3 DNA: TGTGCCAGCAGTTCGAGCGGACAGGCGGCTTACGAGCAGTACTTC

D gene: TRBD1
J gene: TRBJ1-1
clone size: few
V gene: TRBV11-2
CDR3 protein: CASSAHQTGARRNTEAFF
CDR3 DNA: TGTGCCAGCAGCGCGCATCAGACAGGGGCGCGGAGGAACACTGAAGCTTTCTTT

D gene: TRBD1
J gene: TRBJ2-3
clone size: -
V gene: TRBV7-6
CDR3 protein: CASSSQGDADTQYF
CDR3 DNA: TGTGCCAGCAGTTCACAGGGGGATGCAGATACGCAGTATTTT

D gene: TRBD2
J gene: TRBJ2-1
clone size: -
V gene: TRBV7-9
CDR3 protein: CASSYPGLAGTNEQFF
CDR3 DNA: TGTGCCAGCAGTTACCCGGGACTAGCGGGGACAAATGAGCAGTTCTTC